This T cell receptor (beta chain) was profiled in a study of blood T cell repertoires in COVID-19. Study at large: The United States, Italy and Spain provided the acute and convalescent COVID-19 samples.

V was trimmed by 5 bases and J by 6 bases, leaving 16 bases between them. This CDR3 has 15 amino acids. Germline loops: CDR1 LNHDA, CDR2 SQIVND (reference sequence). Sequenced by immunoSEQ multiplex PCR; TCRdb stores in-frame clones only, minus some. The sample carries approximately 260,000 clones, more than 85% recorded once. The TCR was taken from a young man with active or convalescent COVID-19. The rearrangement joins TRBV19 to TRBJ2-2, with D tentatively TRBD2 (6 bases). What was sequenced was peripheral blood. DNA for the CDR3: TGTGCCAGTAGTCCCATGACTGGAGGGGCCGGGGAGCTGTTTTTT. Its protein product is CASSPMTGGAGELFF.